This T cell receptor (beta chain) was observed in a study of T-cell reconstitution after alpha-beta-depleted transplantation in children. V lost 5 bases and J lost 6; bases outside the gene matches: 10. The CDR3 length is 16 residues. Per germline, CDR1 SGHTA and CDR2 FQGTGA. A TCRbeta library incorporating unique molecular identifiers was prepared. MiXCR, run by TCRdb on the PCR reads, gives a single entry per CDR3 protein. The sample contains about 250,000 distinct CDR3 sequences, roughly 25% of which appear only once. This clonotype was observed once. The TCR comes from a female patient aged 2 to 10 who had a stem cell transplant for congenital amegakaryocytic thrombocytopenia, so the T cells may come from the graft donor. V is TRBV7-3 and J is TRBJ2-3; TRBD2 matches 11 bases. The sequenced sample was PBMCs, mostly from graft donor cells, obtained 360 days after TCRalphabeta/CD19-depleted stem cell transplant. The CDR3, as DNA: TGTGCCAGCAGCAGCGGACTAGCGGGCGAGGTGGATACGCAGTATTTT. Its protein product is CASSSGLAGEVDTQYF.